The rows below give T cell receptor beta chains drawn from one sample of a study of blood T cells in healthy people across ages. TCRdb processed the 5' RACE reads anew with MiXCR; each CDR3 protein has one entry. Of 850,000 to 1,100,000 distinct CDR3 sequences listed, under 40% are singletons. The sequenced material came from blood. The receptors shown here come from a young man in good health. The CDR3 runs from the conserved cysteine through the conserved F or W. A D gene is named only where the DNA matches it firmly. Expanded clones are given a class, and other clones once, few, many or no size at all.

clone size,J gene,V gene,D gene,CDR3 protein,CDR3 DNA
-,TRBJ1-3,TRBV12-3/TRBV12-4,-,CASSPGKYPGNTIYF,TGTGCCAGCAGTCCCGGAAAATATCCTGGAAACACCATATATTTT
-,TRBJ2-5,TRBV25-1,TRBD1,CASTPSRDRSQETQYF,TGTGCCAGCACACCATCCCGGGACAGGAGTCAAGAGACCCAGTACTTC
-,TRBJ2-3,TRBV6-1,TRBD2,CASSTYRVLAGGPRDTQYF,TGTGCCAGCAGTACCTACCGCGTACTAGCGGGGGGGCCTCGAGATACGCAGTATTTT
many,TRBJ1-5,TRBV12-3/TRBV12-4,-,CASSLQGGSNQPQHF,TGTGCCAGCAGCCTCCAGGGAGGGAGCAATCAGCCCCAGCATTTT
-,TRBJ1-2,TRBV4-3,TRBD1,CASSLSGGTGGYTF,TGCGCCAGCAGCCTTTCAGGGGGCACGGGCGGCTACACCTTC
-,TRBJ2-7,TRBV29-1,-,CSRFKRKRFTYEQYF,TGCAGCCGTTTCAAAAGAAAGCGTTTTACCTACGAGCAGTACTTC
many,TRBJ1-2,TRBV7-2,-,CASSPYTNYGYTF,TGTGCCAGCAGCCCCTACACCAACTATGGCTACACCTTC
-,TRBJ1-1,TRBV5-1,-,CASSLVPGFGAEAFF,TGCGCCAGCAGCTTGGTGCCCGGTTTCGGGGCTGAAGCTTTCTTT
-,TRBJ2-3,TRBV15,-,CATSRGSTASTDTQYF,TGTGCCACCAGCAGAGGGTCGACGGCAAGCACAGATACGCAGTATTTT
-,TRBJ2-1,TRBV9,TRBD2,CASSVCGTSAHEQFF,TGTGCCAGCAGCGTATGTGGGACTAGCGCCCATGAGCAGTTCTTC
few,TRBJ2-1,TRBV7-9,TRBD2,CASSWPPLRRGGYNEQFF,TGTGCCAGCAGCTGGCCCCCCTTAAGGCGGGGGGGTTACAATGAGCAGTTCTTC
few,TRBJ2-7,TRBV10-3,-,CAITNRDGPSEQYF,TGTGCCATCACCAATCGGGACGGGCCGTCCGAGCAGTACTTC
once,TRBJ1-1,TRBV11-2,-,CASSLGPKAFF,TGTGCCAGCAGCTTGGGCCCAAAAGCTTTCTTT
-,TRBJ1-5,TRBV12-3/TRBV12-4,TRBD1,CASSKTGVWGNRPQHF,TGTGCCAGCAGCAAGACAGGGGTTTGGGGCAATCGGCCCCAGCATTTT
-,TRBJ2-1,TRBV9,-,CASRGPYSYNEQFF,TGTGCCAGCAGAGGACCGTACTCCTACAATGAGCAGTTCTTC
-,TRBJ2-1,TRBV24-1,-,CATSDSGATSYNEQFF,TGTGCCACCAGTGATTCGGGGGCAACCTCCTACAATGAGCAGTTCTTC
-,TRBJ1-5,TRBV12-3/TRBV12-4,-,CASSPSEGEPQHF,TGTGCCAGCAGTCCATCCGAGGGAGAGCCCCAGCATTTT
-,TRBJ2-7,TRBV24-1,-,CATSDPDGSSSYEQYF,TGTGCCACCAGTGATCCAGACGGCTCGAGCTCCTACGAGCAGTACTTC
few,TRBJ2-7,TRBV6-6,-,CASTTGTGYEQYF,TGTGCCAGCACCACGGGTACGGGCTACGAGCAGTACTTC
-,TRBJ1-4,TRBV7-8,-,CASNTGPPNEKLFF,TGTGCCAGCAATACAGGACCTCCGAATGAAAAACTGTTTTTT
few,TRBJ1-1,TRBV9,-,CASSGRVPHTEAFF,TGTGCCAGCAGCGGGCGGGTCCCCCACACTGAAGCTTTCTTT
few,TRBJ1-1,TRBV30,-,CAWSVQVSEAFF,TGTGCCTGGAGTGTACAAGTCTCTGAAGCTTTCTTT
-,TRBJ2-3,TRBV20-1,TRBD1,CSARDRGMDTQYF,TGCAGTGCTAGGGACAGGGGAATGGATACGCAGTATTTT
-,TRBJ2-4,TRBV20-1,-,CSARDENQNIQYF,TGCAGTGCTAGAGATGAAAACCAAAACATTCAGTACTTC
-,TRBJ1-6,TRBV3-1,TRBD1,CASSLGGQNNSPLHF,TGTGCCAGCAGCCTAGGGGGACAGAACAATTCACCCCTCCACTTT
-,TRBJ1-1,TRBV9,-,CASSKSIAADGMNTEAFF,TGTGCCAGCAGCAAATCCATTGCAGCGGATGGTATGAACACTGAAGCTTTCTTT
few,TRBJ1-2,TRBV5-1,TRBD1,CASSLETGGAYGYTF,TGCGCCAGCAGCTTGGAGACAGGGGGCGCGTATGGCTACACCTTC
few,TRBJ2-5,TRBV4-1,TRBD1,CASSQDGGQQETQYF,TGCGCCAGCAGCCAAGATGGGGGACAGCAAGAGACCCAGTACTTC
-,TRBJ2-2,TRBV10-3,-,CATRTGDTGELFF,TGTGCCACACGAACGGGAGACACCGGGGAGCTGTTTTTT